What follows are 29 T cell receptor beta chains derived from one specimen sequenced in a study of blood T cell repertoires in COVID-19. Produced via immunoSEQ multiplex PCR; TCRdb's table is partial and in-frame only. The table lists 350,000 to 400,000 clones, 75% to 90% of them singletons. The sample comprised peripheral blood. The receptors were gathered from a woman aged 55-70 years with COVID-19, enrolled during active disease.

The rearrangement links TRBV5-1 to TRBJ2-7, with D perhaps matching TRBD1 (6 bases). This CDR3 has 13 amino acids. The ends were cut back, 4 bases at V and 5 bases at J, with 13 bases in the middle. In germline, CDR1 is SGHRS, CDR2 YFSETQ. CDR3 sequence reads: CASSVQGAHEQYF. The CDR3, as DNA: TGCGCCAGCAGCGTACAGGGTGCCCACGAGCAGTACTTC.

The V call is TRBV7-8, the J call TRBJ2-5; 9 bases map to TRBD1. V lost 5 bases, J lost 4 bases, and 5 bases stayed unmatched. The CDR3 is 14 residues long. Germline values: CDR1 SGHVS, CDR2 FQNEAQ. The CDR3 spells CASSIGTGRETQYF. CDR3 DNA: TGTGCCAGCAGCATAGGGACAGGGAGAGAGACCCAGTACTTC.

J is TRBJ1-1 and V is TRBV30; 10 bases line up with TRBD1. The germline CDR1 and CDR2 sequences are GTSNPN and SVGIG (reference sequence). This CDR3 region has 14 residues. V trimming: 2 bases; J trimming: 4 bases; junction bases outside the gene matches: 4. The CDR3 region has the DNA TGTGCCTGGAGTTCGGACAGGGGGACCACTGAAGCTTTCTTT. It translates to CAWSSDRGTTEAFF.

J is TRBJ1-2 and V is TRBV16, with TRBD1 as a possible D gene (6 bases). In germline, CDR1 is KGHSY, CDR2 FQNENV. This CDR3 has 16 residues. Trimming removed 2 bases from V and 7 bases from J, with 20 bases in between. The CDR3 protein is CASSQPGTGRGGGYTF. The CDR3 region has the DNA TGTGCCAGCAGCCAACCAGGGACGGGCAGGGGCGGTGGCTACACCTTC.

The rearrangement uses TRBV30 and TRBJ2-5; D may be TRBD1 (5 bases). This CDR3 is built from 15 residues. Germline CDR1 GTSNPN, CDR2 SVGIG (reference sequence). Trimming removed 4 bases at V and 4 bases at J, with 19 bases between. The DNA for the CDR3 is TGTGCCTGGACCCCTGGGGCAGGCCGAGGAGAGACCCAGTACTTC. This codes for CAWTPGAGRGETQYF.

The gene calls are TRBV19 and TRBJ1-6; D not resolved. The germline V gene encodes CDR1 LNHDA and CDR2 SQIVND (reference sequence). The germline V and J ends were trimmed by 7 bases and 4 bases, with 14 bases remaining between them. The CDR3 runs 15 residues. As DNA, the CDR3 is TGTGCCAGTAACGTGGACGGAGGTTATAATTCACCCCTCCACTTT. As protein: CASNVDGGYNSPLHF.

This clone was counted a single time. The CDR3 loop reads CASSLLVTDEQFF. The CDR3 nucleotides read TGTGCCAGCTCACTTCTAGTCACCGATGAGCAGTTCTTC. The chain combines TRBV18 with TRBJ2-1; D gene ambiguous. In germline, CDR1 is KGHSH, CDR2 LQKENI. This CDR3 contains 13 residues. V was clipped by 4 bases and J by 8 bases, with 12 bases between them.

The rearrangement joins TRBV7-6 to TRBJ2-3; D is uncertain. Germline values: CDR1 SGHVS, CDR2 FNYEAQ. Trimming shortened V by 1 base and J by 1 base, and 6 bases separated the two germline ends. This CDR3 is 14 amino acids long. In DNA form, the CDR3 reads TGTGCCAGCAGCTTAGATATCGGCACAGATACGCAGTATTTT. Protein: CASSLDIGTDTQYF.

The chain uses TRBV12-3 or TRBV12-4 and TRBJ2-3; 7 bases are shared with TRBD1. The CDR3 consists of 13 residues. Trimming at V came to 8 bases and at J to 3 bases, leaving 5 bases not matched to a gene. The CDR3 spells CASYTGVTDTQYF. CDR3 sequence (DNA): TGTGCCAGCTATACAGGGGTTACAGATACGCAGTATTTT.

The chain couples TRBV21-1 to TRBJ2-5; the listed D gene, TRBD1, was not tested against the DNA. TRBV21-1 is listed as a pseudogene. The CDR3 loop spans 16 amino acids. The chain's CDR3 is CASSKCKFSGEETQYF. CDR3 in DNA: TGTGCCAGCAGCAAATGTAAGTTTTCAGGGGAGGAGACCCAGTACTTC.

This sequence joins TRBV5-1 and TRBJ2-3, with 8 positions matching TRBD1. The germline V gene encodes CDR1 SGHRS and CDR2 YFSETQ. J lost 3 bases, V lost 2 bases, and 14 bases had no gene match. The CDR3 has 18 amino acids. As DNA, the CDR3 is TGCGCCAGCAGCTTAAACTCCGGGACAGGTGGTTCGACAGATACGCAGTATTTT. Its translation: CASSLNSGTGGSTDTQYF.

This clone was seen more than once but under ten times. This chain links TRBV27 with TRBJ1-2; D is unresolved. The CDR3 is 13 amino acids. Germline CDR1 reads MNHEY; CDR2 reads SMNVEV (reference sequence). V lost 4 bases to trimming and J lost 3 bases, with 9 bases between them. The chain's CDR3 is CASSYSRDYGYTF. The CDR3 region has the DNA TGTGCCAGCAGTTATTCACGGGACTATGGCTACACCTTC.

The rearrangement uses TRBV6-6 and TRBJ2-2; D gene ambiguous. The CDR3 has 12 residues. CDR1 and CDR2 from the germline V gene are MNHNY and SVGAGI (reference sequence). V lost 5 bases and J lost 5, with 6 bases in between. The CDR3 DNA reads TGTGCCAGCAGTCTGCGTACCGGGGAGCTGTTTTTT. It codes for CASSLRTGELFF.

The CDR3 sequence: CASSEIGQQETQYF. The CDR3 DNA follows: TGTGCCAGCAGTGAAATCGGACAGCAAGAGACCCAGTACTTC. The rearrangement uses TRBV25-1 and TRBJ2-5, with a weak D call TRBD1 (6 bases). The CDR3 has 14 residues. Trimming removed 2 bases at V and 2 bases at J, with 9 bases between. Germline V CDR1 and CDR2: MGHDK, SYGVNS. The full variable domain, its missing parts supplied by reference TRBV25-1 and TRBJ2-5, is EADIYQTPRYLVIGTGKKITLECSQTMGHDKMYWYQQDPGMELHLIHYSYGVNSTEKGDLSSESTVSRIRTEHFPLTLESARPSHTSQYLCASSEIGQQETQYFGPGTRLLVL.

This clone was seen only once. The CDR3 here is CASSPLGGVVYEQYF. For the CDR3, the DNA is TGCGCCAGCAGCCCCTTGGGGGGGGTCGTCTACGAGCAGTACTTC. V usage is TRBV5-1 and J usage is TRBJ2-7; 7 nucleotides line up with TRBD2. V shed 4 bases, J shed 3 bases, and the junction held 10 bases outside the gene matches. This CDR3 spans 15 amino acids. The germline CDR1 and CDR2 sequences are SGHRS and YFSETQ.

For this clone: This may be a read error: a much more frequent sequence differs by one nucleotide. The chain carries TRBV7-9 and TRBJ1-1; possible D gene TRBD1, 6 bases. The germline V and J ends were trimmed by 5 bases and 1 base, with 8 bases remaining between them. Germline-derived CDR1 and CDR2 are SEHNR and FQNEAQ (reference sequence). The CDR3 runs to 13 residues. The CDR3 spells CASSGTPNTEAFF. The DNA of the CDR3 is TGTGCCAGCAGCGGGACACCGAACACTGAAGCTTTCTTT.

This clone was picked up a small number of times. The chain combines TRBV2 with TRBJ2-7, with 7 bases matching TRBD2. Germline V lookup: CDR1 SNHLY, CDR2 FYNNEI. The length of the CDR3 is 15 residues. J lost 2 bases, V lost 2 bases, and 6 bases had no gene match. The chain's CDR3 is CASSELSGAAYEQYF. CDR3 DNA: TGTGCCAGCAGTGAATTAAGCGGGGCAGCCTACGAGCAGTACTTC. The entire variable domain, with the rest obtained from reference TRBV2 and TRBJ2-7, is as follows: EPEVTQTPSHQVTQMGQEVILRCVPISNHLYFYWYRQILGQKVEFLVSFYNNEISEKSEIFDDQFSVERPDGSNFTLKIRSTKLEDSAMYFCASSELSGAAYEQYFGPGTRLTVT.

This chain joins TRBV6-1 and TRBJ2-5; 7 bases fit TRBD1. Per germline, CDR1 MNHNS and CDR2 SASEGT. CDR3 length equals 16 residues. V was pared by 2 bases and J by 1 base, with 7 bases of the junction left unmatched. CDR3 sequence (DNA): TGTGCCAGCAGTGAATGGACAGGTGAAGTCCAAGAGACCCAGTACTTC. This encodes CASSEWTGEVQETQYF.

The chain is built from TRBV19 and TRBJ1-5, with D unclear. The CDR3 extends over 12 amino acids. The germline V gene encodes CDR1 LNHDA and CDR2 SQIVND (reference sequence). Trimming removed 10 bases at V and 6 bases at J, with 13 bases between. The chain's CDR3 is CATGGSLQPQHF. The DNA of the CDR3 is TGTGCCACCGGCGGCAGCCTTCAGCCCCAGCATTTT. Full variable domain (remainder filled in from reference TRBV19 and TRBJ1-5): DGGITQSPKYLFRKEGQNVTLSCEQNLNHDAMYWYRQDPGQGLRLIYYSQIVNDFQKGDIAEGYSVSREKKESFPLTVTSAQKNPTAFYLCATGGSLQPQHFGDGTRLSIL.

The V call is TRBV5-1, the J call TRBJ2-5; D unresolved. Deletions cut 0 bases from V and 4 bases from J, with 10 bases between. The CDR3 runs to 14 residues. Per the germline V gene, CDR1 is SGHRS and CDR2 is YFSETQ. CDR3 loop: CASSLERSLETQYF. The CDR3 DNA reads as TGCGCCAGCAGCTTGGAACGGTCACTAGAGACCCAGTACTTC.

The rearrangement joins TRBV30 to TRBJ2-5; 10 bases match TRBD1. V shed 5 bases, J shed 5 bases, and the junction held 14 bases outside the gene matches. Germline loops: CDR1 GTSNPN, CDR2 SVGIG (reference sequence). The CDR3 is made up of 16 amino acids. In nucleotides, the CDR3 is TGTGCCTGGGGTAGGGGACAGGGGCCGGGAAGGGAGACCCAGTACTTC. This translates into CAWGRGQGPGRETQYF.

This clone showed up just once. V gene TRBV3-1 (or the pseudogene TRBV3-2) combines with J gene TRBJ1-4; D call uncertain. V was shortened by 0 bases and J by 5 bases, with 16 bases between the two germline ends. CDR3 length equals 17 residues. Germline CDR1 is LGHDT and CDR2 is YNNKEL (reference sequence). Here the CDR3 reads CASSQESRTAENEKLFF. CDR3 coding DNA: TGTGCCAGCAGCCAAGAAAGTAGAACAGCGGAAAATGAAAAACTGTTTTTT.

This sequence joins TRBV9 and TRBJ2-1; D perhaps matches TRBD2 (6 bases). The CDR3 is made up of 17 amino acids. CDR1 SGDLS and CDR2 YYNGEE come from the germline V gene. V dropped 3 bases and J dropped 2 bases, with 18 bases sitting between them. The CDR3 here is CASSAAGDGSPYNEQFF. CDR3 coding DNA: TGTGCCAGCAGCGCCGCTGGCGACGGGAGTCCCTACAATGAGCAGTTCTTC.

The gene calls are TRBV19 and TRBJ2-7; D call uncertain. The V end lost 6 bases, the J end lost 6 bases, and 18 bases lay between the germline ends. The CDR3 is 14 amino acids. The germline CDR1 and CDR2 sequences are LNHDA and SQIVND (reference sequence). CDR3 sequence (DNA): TGTGCCAGTAGACAATCTCCATCTCTTGGCGAGCAGTACTTC. This encodes CASRQSPSLGEQYF.

The chain carries TRBV5-1 and TRBJ2-7; D is unresolved. The CDR3 runs 15 residues. Trimming left V 0 bases short and J 2 bases short, with 12 bases between. Germline assignment: CDR1 SGHRS and CDR2 YFSETQ. This CDR3 is CASSLAKTDTYEQYF. CDR3 bases: TGCGCCAGCAGCTTGGCTAAAACAGATACCTACGAGCAGTACTTC.

This chain connects TRBV6-2 or TRBV6-3 to TRBJ1-2, with D possibly TRBD1 on 6 matching bases. Germline V lookup: CDR1 MNHEY, CDR2 SVGEGT. V was trimmed by 1 base and J by 6 bases, leaving 21 bases between them. The CDR3 consists of 17 residues. CDR3 DNA sequence: TGTGCCAGCAGTTACTTTACCCTCAAGGACAGAGTAAATGGCTACACCTTC. Translated, it gives CASSYFTLKDRVNGYTF.

This clone was detected only once. The chain joins TRBV6-6 to TRBJ1-4, with D possibly TRBD1 on 5 matching bases. Germline V CDR1 and CDR2: MNHNY, SVGAGI (reference sequence). V lost 0 bases, J lost 5 bases, and 13 bases lay in between. The CDR3 extends over 16 amino acids. The CDR3 protein is CASSYSSAGGNEKLFF. CDR3 nucleotides: TGTGCCAGCAGTTACTCGTCGGCTGGGGGGAATGAAAAACTGTTTTTT.

The chain has TRBV6-1 and TRBJ1-2, with TRBD1 identical over 7 bases. The length of the CDR3 is 15 residues. Germline V CDR1 and CDR2: MNHNS, SASEGT. V trimming: 0 bases; J trimming: 4 bases; junction bases outside the gene matches: 5. CDR3 coding DNA: TGTGCCAGCAGTGAAGCGGGTAGGGGGCCCTATGGCTACACCTTC. Translated, it gives CASSEAGRGPYGYTF.

The chain couples TRBV19 to TRBJ1-2, with 9 bases matching TRBD1. CDR3 size: 17 residues. Germline CDR1 and CDR2: LNHDA and SQIVND (reference sequence). V trimming: 6 bases; J trimming: 6 bases; junction bases outside the gene matches: 17. The CDR3, as DNA: TGTGCCAGTAGACCCCCCTGGGCCGGGACAGGGAAGGATGGCTACACCTTC. Translating gives CASRPPWAGTGKDGYTF.